A selection of T cell receptor beta chains follows, all from one sample in a study of low-dose radiotherapy and immunotherapy resistance in tumors. TCRdb reprocessed the reads with MiXCR, giving one entry per CDR3 protein. The table records about 82,000 distinct CDR3 sequences, 15% to 20% of them present only once. This specimen consisted of PBMCs, obtained before treatment. The receptor source for this set is a male donor with prostate cancer. Each CDR3 is given with its conserved first and last residue. The order of the fields is clone size, J gene, V gene, D gene, CDR3 DNA, CDR3 protein. D genes are given only for firm matches. For some rows the clone size is stated as once, few or many, or as a class when expanded; others skip it.

>medium-sized|TRBJ1-3|TRBV4-3|.
TGCGCCAGCAGCCAAGATGTTCGGGGGGCTGCTGGAAACACCATATATTTT
CASSQDVRGAAGNTIYF
>many|TRBJ2-1|TRBV10-1|TRBD2
TGCGCCAGCCAGAAGGATAGCGGGAGATACAATGAGCAGTTCTTC
CASQKDSGRYNEQFF
>.|TRBJ1-1|TRBV20-1|.
TGCAGTGCTGTCCCGTTCATGAACACTGAAGCTTTCTTT
CSAVPFMNTEAFF
>many|TRBJ1-2|TRBV29-1|.
TGCAGCGTTGATATCGGGGTTGGCTACACCTTC
CSVDIGVGYTF
>.|TRBJ2-7|TRBV27|TRBD1
TGTGCCAGCAGACCCTCTAGGGGGCTTGGGGGCGAGCAGTACTTC
CASRPSRGLGGEQYF
>many|TRBJ2-7|TRBV28|.
TGTGCCAGCAGTACCGTAAACTACGAGCAGTACTTC
CASSTVNYEQYF
>many|TRBJ1-5|TRBV25-1|.
TGTGCCAGCAGTCCCGTCCCAGTTGGGCAGCCCCAGCATTTT
CASSPVPVGQPQHF
>many|TRBJ1-2|TRBV20-1|TRBD1
TGCAGTGCTAGAGGGACGACAGGGGGCAGGGATGGCTACACCTTC
CSARGTTGGRDGYTF
>many|TRBJ1-1|TRBV29-1|.
TGCAGCGTAGACAGGAGAACTGAAGCTTTCTTT
CSVDRRTEAFF
>many|TRBJ2-1|TRBV5-1|.
TGCGCCAGCAGGGTAATGGCGGGACCAAGCTCCTACAATGAGCAGTTCTTC
CASRVMAGPSSYNEQFF
>many|TRBJ1-5|TRBV20-1|TRBD1
TGCAGTGCTAGTACCGGGACAGGGGGCGATCAGCCCCAGCATTTT
CSASTGTGGDQPQHF
>once|TRBJ2-7|TRBV7-9|.
TGTGCCAGCAGCCCTCGTCGCTTGGACGAGCAGTACTTC
CASSPRRLDEQYF
>many|TRBJ1-2|TRBV30|.
TGTGCCTGGAGTCGAGGGGGTAACTATGGCTACACCTTC
CAWSRGGNYGYTF
>many|TRBJ2-6|TRBV30|.
TGTGCCTGGAGTGTACCCGTCAGGGCCCACTCTGGGGCCAACGTCCTGACTTTC
CAWSVPVRAHSGANVLTF
>many|TRBJ2-3|TRBV12-5|TRBD2
TGTGCTAGTGGTTTGGTGACCCCCGCGGGAGACACTAGCACAGATACGCAGTATTTT
CASGLVTPAGDTSTDTQYF
>many|TRBJ2-7|TRBV7-2|.
TGTGCCAGCAGCCGGGTCACGGGGGCCTACGAGCAGTACTTC
CASSRVTGAYEQYF
>.|TRBJ2-1|TRBV6-5|.
TGTGCCAGCAGCCGATACACTAAGGTCCACAATGAGCAGTTCTTC
CASSRYTKVHNEQFF
>many|TRBJ2-1|TRBV18|TRBD1
TGTGCCAGCTCACAAGGGACAGTCAATGAGCAGTTCTTC
CASSQGTVNEQFF
>many|TRBJ2-2|TRBV19|.
TGTGCCAGTAGTATAGGACAGGTCAGAGGGGAGCTGTTTTTT
CASSIGQVRGELFF
>many|TRBJ2-1|TRBV28|.
TGTGCCAGCTCTACAGGGGAGCAGTTCTTC
CASSTGEQFF
>many|TRBJ2-1|TRBV24-1|TRBD1
TGTGCCACCAGTGATCCAGGGGGACACAATGAGCAGTTCTTC
CATSDPGGHNEQFF
>many|TRBJ2-7|TRBV5-5|.
TGTGCCAGCAGCTTGGATTCTTACGGAGCCTACGAGCAGTACTTC
CASSLDSYGAYEQYF
>many|TRBJ2-7|TRBV10-2|.
TGCGCCACCACGGGAAGAGGAGCCTACGAGCAGTACTTC
CATTGRGAYEQYF